The present entry profiles one T cell receptor (beta chain) with its context. This entry is derived from a study of blood T cell repertoires in COVID-19. Study at large: Samples representing acute and convalescent COVID-19 were sourced from the United States, Italy and Spain. Sample material is recorded as cDNA or gDNA derived from T cells, B-cell-depleted T cells, or PBMCs.

Study processing details: Estimated nucleated cell counts came from reference gene primer amplification. Measured with immunoSEQ multiplex PCR; TCRdb has only the in-frame clones, and not every one. D and trimming come from the DNA, and the V and J calls and clone size come from that table. This table holds about 180,000 clones, around 86% found once. V lost 6 bases and J lost 1; bases outside the gene matches: 15. The germline V gene encodes CDR1 SGDLS and CDR2 YYNGEE. The CDR3 length is 17 residues. The chain couples TRBV9 to TRBJ2-5; 7 bases agree with TRBD1. Sequenced input: peripheral blood. This clonotype originated in a man between 45 and 60 years old with active or convalescent COVID-19. In nucleotides, the CDR3 is TGTGCCAGCATCGACACAGTGGGACGGGACAGCCAAGAGACCCAGTACTTC. Its protein product is CASIDTVGRDSQETQYF. Combining the CDR3 with reference TRBV9 and TRBJ2-5 gives the whole variable domain DSGVTQTPKHLITATGQRVTLRCSPRSGDLSVYWYQQSLDQGLQFLIQYYNGEERAKGNILERFSAQQFPDLHSELNLSSLELGDSALYFCASIDTVGRDSQETQYFGPGTRLLVL.